These 17 T cell receptor beta chains came from one sample sequenced in a study of OX40 agonist ivuxolimab in advanced cancers. This table comes from immunoSEQ multiplex PCR, and its TCRdb copy is limited to in-frame clones, with some not included. Of some 130,000 clones detected, roughly 91% appear once; the ten largest clones hold approximately 1%. Sequenced material: CD4+ or CD8+ T cells sorted from blood, taken in a trial of the OX40 agonist ivuxolimab. The source is an adult with an advanced solid tumor such as melanoma, head and neck, liver or kidney cancer.

This chain links TRBV25-1 with TRBJ2-7, with D maybe TRBD2 (5 bases). This CDR3 contains 13 residues. CDR1 and CDR2 (germline): MGHDK, SYGVNS. Trimming stripped 4 bases from V and 7 bases from J, with 14 bases between. CDR3 sequence (DNA): TGTGCCAGCAGTGTCCGGACGACGGGGGAGCAGTACTTC. As protein: CASSVRTTGEQYF.

The gene calls are TRBV7-2 and TRBJ1-1; D gene uncertain. Germline V gene sequence: CDR1 SGHTA, CDR2 FQGNSA. The V gene lost 5 bases and the J gene lost 5 bases, with 12 bases spanning the gap. CDR3 length equals 13 residues. CDR3 sequence (DNA): TGTGCCAGCAGCATCGTATGGGGAACTGAAGCTTTCTTT. It codes for CASSIVWGTEAFF. Full variable domain (remainder filled in from reference TRBV7-2 and TRBJ1-1): GAGVSQSPSNKVTEKGKDVELRCDPISGHTALYWYRQSLGQGLEFLIYFQGNSAPDKSGLPSDRFSAERTGGSVSTLTIQRTQQEDSAVYLCASSIVWGTEAFFGQGTRLTVV.

The chain employs TRBV18 and TRBJ2-7, with D possibly matching TRBD1 (6 bases). The CDR3 consists of 17 residues. Germline values: CDR1 KGHSH, CDR2 LQKENI. The V and J ends lost 1 base and 4 bases respectively, with 20 bases between them. Written as DNA, the CDR3 is TGTGCCAGCTCACCACTTCAGGGGTATACATCGACATACGAGCAGTACTTC. This translates into CASSPLQGYTSTYEQYF.

V usage is TRBV7-2 and J usage is TRBJ2-7; D perhaps matches TRBD1 (6 bases). V lost 5 bases and J 5 bases, leaving 10 bases between the germline ends. The CDR3 sequence is 12 residues long. The germline V gene encodes CDR1 SGHTA and CDR2 FQGNSA. The CDR3 sequence: CASSAQGNEQYF. CDR3 nucleotide sequence: TGTGCCAGCAGCGCACAGGGAAACGAGCAGTACTTC. Drawing the rest from reference TRBV7-2 and TRBJ2-7, the complete variable domain is GAGVSQSPSNKVTEKGKDVELRCDPISGHTALYWYRQSLGQGLEFLIYFQGNSAPDKSGLPSDRFSAERTGGSVSTLTIQRTQQEDSAVYLCASSAQGNEQYFGPGTRLTVT.

Notes on this clone: The sample holds other DNA sequences that translate to the same CDR3. V usage is TRBV11-3 and J usage is TRBJ1-1, with TRBD1 identical over 8 bases. This CDR3 contains 14 residues. Germline trimming cut 3 bases from V and 4 bases from J; bases unmatched to any gene: 4. CDR1 and CDR2 from the germline V gene are SGHNT and YENEEA. The CDR3 is CASSLQGASTEAFF. The DNA for the CDR3 is TGTGCCAGCAGCTTGCAGGGGGCGTCCACTGAAGCTTTCTTT.

The rearrangement uses TRBV19 and TRBJ1-4; D gene unclear. CDR1 and CDR2 from the germline V gene are LNHDA and SQIVND (reference sequence). The V gene lost 3 bases and the J gene lost 7 bases, with 15 bases spanning the gap. CDR3 length: 15 amino acids. This CDR3 is CASSMGWGGGEKLFF. As DNA, the CDR3 is TGTGCCAGTAGTATGGGGTGGGGTGGCGGTGAAAAACTGTTTTTT.

The chain combines TRBV19 with TRBJ2-1, with D hard to call. Deletions cut 4 bases from V and 6 bases from J, with 4 bases between. Germline CDR1 reads LNHDA; CDR2 reads SQIVND (reference sequence). This CDR3 has 11 amino acids. The CDR3 loop reads CASSTFNEQFF. The CDR3 DNA is TGTGCCAGTAGTACCTTCAATGAGCAGTTCTTC.

The chain combines TRBV6-5 with TRBJ1-1; D is unresolved. The length of the CDR3 is 13 residues. The germline V gene encodes CDR1 MNHEY and CDR2 SVGAGI. The germline V and J ends were trimmed by 5 bases and 1 base, with 8 bases remaining between them. The CDR3 loop reads CASSPVGNTEAFF. DNA for the CDR3: TGTGCCAGCAGTCCCGTGGGGAACACTGAAGCTTTCTTT.

The chain uses TRBV5-1 and TRBJ2-5, with D possibly matching TRBD2 (7 bases). The CDR3 consists of 15 residues. Looked up from germline, CDR1 is SGHRS and CDR2 is YFSETQ. The V end was cut by 1 base, the J end by 5 bases, with 15 bases between. CDR3 in DNA: TGCGCCAGCAGCTTGTTGGTCGGGGGGCAGGAGACCCAGTACTTC. It codes for CASSLLVGGQETQYF.

J is TRBJ1-2 and V is TRBV6-1; D remains unclear. Trimming pared 6 bases from V and 5 bases from J, leaving 19 bases between. Germline V gives CDR1 MNHNS, CDR2 SASEGT. The CDR3 is 15 residues long. Here the CDR3 reads CASRSSVYPQYGYTF. In DNA form, the CDR3 reads TGTGCCAGCAGGTCATCAGTTTACCCTCAGTATGGCTACACCTTC.

V is TRBV14 and J is TRBJ2-5; D is undetermined. The V gene lost 4 bases and the J gene lost 5 bases, with 11 bases spanning the gap. The CDR3 extends over 13 amino acids. Germline-derived CDR1 and CDR2 are SGHDN and FVKESK. CDR3 protein: CASSPRLRETQYF. The DNA for the CDR3 is TGTGCCAGCAGCCCCCGGCTTCGGGAGACCCAGTACTTC.

In DNA form, the CDR3 reads TGTGCCAGCAGTTACTCGGCCGGGACAGGGTACGAGCAGTACTTC. Its protein product is CASSYSAGTGYEQYF. The rearrangement uses TRBV6-5 and TRBJ2-7, with 9 bases identical to TRBD1. The CDR3 covers 15 residues. Germline V CDR1 and CDR2: MNHEY, SVGAGI. V trimming: 0 bases; J trimming: 4 bases; junction bases outside the gene matches: 4.

The chain links TRBV18 to TRBJ1-1; no reliable D call. This CDR3 has 14 amino acids. V lost 5 bases and J 4 bases, leaving 14 bases between the germline ends. CDR1 and CDR2 from the germline V gene are KGHSH and LQKENI. The CDR3, as DNA: TGTGCCAGCTCATCCACAGTAGATAGCACTGAAGCTTTCTTT. This codes for CASSSTVDSTEAFF. The variable domain in full, completed from reference TRBV18 and TRBJ1-1, reads NAGVMQNPRHLVRRRGQEARLRCSPMKGHSHVYWYRQLPEEGLKFMVYLQKENIIDESGMPKERFSAEFPKEGPSILRIQQVVRGDSAAYFCASSSTVDSTEAFFGQGTRLTVV.

This chain links TRBV18 with TRBJ2-5; TRBD1 aligns across 8 bases. The germline gives CDR1 KGHSH, CDR2 LQKENI. CDR3 length equals 15 residues. With V trimmed by 3 bases and J by 1 base, 4 bases remained unmatched. The CDR3 loop is CASSPTTGAQETQYF. CDR3 coding DNA: TGTGCCAGCTCACCTACGACAGGGGCCCAAGAGACCCAGTACTTC.

The chain recombines TRBV19 with TRBJ1-5, with D unresolved. The CDR3 loop spans 14 amino acids. V dropped 3 bases and J dropped 7 bases, with 13 bases sitting between them. The germline CDR1 and CDR2 sequences are LNHDA and SQIVND (reference sequence). In nucleotides, the CDR3 is TGTGCCAGTAGTATCGGCCGCCAGGAGCAGCCCCAGCATTTT. It encodes CASSIGRQEQPQHF.

The chain is built from TRBV30 and TRBJ1-3; D gene uncertain. The V end lost 1 base, the J end lost 2 bases, and 15 bases lay between the germline ends. Germline-derived CDR1 and CDR2 are GTSNPN and SVGIG (reference sequence). This CDR3 region has 16 residues. CDR3 DNA sequence: TGTGCCTGGAGTGCCGGAAGGGTGAGGACTGGAAACACCATATATTTT. Its protein product is CAWSAGRVRTGNTIYF.

The chain has TRBV19 and TRBJ1-1; TRBD1 agrees at 8 bases. The CDR3 loop spans 14 amino acids. J was trimmed by 5 bases and V by 2 bases; bases with no gene match: 4. Germline assignment: CDR1 LNHDA and CDR2 SQIVND (reference sequence). The CDR3 loop is CASSITGGVTEAFF. The CDR3, as DNA: TGTGCCAGTAGTATAACAGGGGGGGTTACTGAAGCTTTCTTT.